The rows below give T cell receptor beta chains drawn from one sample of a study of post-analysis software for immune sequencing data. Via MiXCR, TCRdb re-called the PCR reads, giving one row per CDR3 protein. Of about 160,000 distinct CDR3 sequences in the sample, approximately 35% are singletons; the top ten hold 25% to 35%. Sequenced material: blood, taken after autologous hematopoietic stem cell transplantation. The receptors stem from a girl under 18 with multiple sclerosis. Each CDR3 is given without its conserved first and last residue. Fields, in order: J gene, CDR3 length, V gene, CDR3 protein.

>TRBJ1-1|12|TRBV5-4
ASSLESGNTEAF
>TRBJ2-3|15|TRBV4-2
ASSQDRRGSHTDTQY
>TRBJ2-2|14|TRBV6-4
ASSDSLAGVSGELF
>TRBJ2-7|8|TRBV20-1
SASTYEQY
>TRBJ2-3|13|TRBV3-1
ASSPLAGATDTQY
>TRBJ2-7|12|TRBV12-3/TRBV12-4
ASSQGGGIYEQY
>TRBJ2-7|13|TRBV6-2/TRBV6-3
ASTPSGPLLYEQY
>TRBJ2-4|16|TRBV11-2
ASSSPLLAGVEGNIQY
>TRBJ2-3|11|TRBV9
ASSAGHPDTQY
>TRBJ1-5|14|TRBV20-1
SVAGGDPYSNQPQH
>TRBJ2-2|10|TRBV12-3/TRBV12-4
ASRVLTGERF
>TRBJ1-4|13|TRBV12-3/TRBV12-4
ASSPPGGADEKLF
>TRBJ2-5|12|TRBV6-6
ASSSGRRGETQY
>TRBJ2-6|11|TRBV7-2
ASSSPGANVLT
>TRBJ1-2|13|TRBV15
ATSRMGLPNYGYT
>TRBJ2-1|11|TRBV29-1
SVVEGAYNEQF
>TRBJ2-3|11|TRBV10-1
ASSDPITDTQY
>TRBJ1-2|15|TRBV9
ASSGEFTGRPGDGYT
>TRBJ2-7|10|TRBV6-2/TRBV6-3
ASSPYRVEQY
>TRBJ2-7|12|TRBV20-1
SAGREGSSYEQY
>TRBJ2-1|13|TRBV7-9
ASSSGTSASDEQF
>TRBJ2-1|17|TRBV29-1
SVEDGLAGGKFWGNEQF
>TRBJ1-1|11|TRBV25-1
ASSVGRPWEAF
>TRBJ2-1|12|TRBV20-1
SADPGAFGDEQF
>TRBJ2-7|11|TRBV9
ASSVAGSYEQY
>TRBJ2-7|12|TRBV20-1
SARGTSELPEQY
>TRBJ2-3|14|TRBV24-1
ATSDSSGSTPDTQY
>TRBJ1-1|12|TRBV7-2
ASSIGVGGSEAF
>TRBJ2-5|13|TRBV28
ASMSGDRQLGTQY
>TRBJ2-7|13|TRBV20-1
SARAPKGGSYEQY
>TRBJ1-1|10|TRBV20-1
SAPGRVSEAF
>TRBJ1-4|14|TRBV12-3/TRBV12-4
ASSDYRGLANEKLF
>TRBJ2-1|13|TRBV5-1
ASSRGQGARNEQF
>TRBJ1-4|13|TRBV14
ASSQNRVRGEKLF
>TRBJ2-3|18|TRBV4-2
ASSPDPGLAGERDTDTQY
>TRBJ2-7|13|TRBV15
ATSRGTGVRNEQY
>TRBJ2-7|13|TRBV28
ASSSLQGATYEQY
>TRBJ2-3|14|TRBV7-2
ASSPRQGGGTDTQY
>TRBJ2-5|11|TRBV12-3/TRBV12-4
ASSLWGQETQY
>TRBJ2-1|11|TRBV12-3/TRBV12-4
ASSFLAYNEQF
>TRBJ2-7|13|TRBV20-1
SARDRAVSSYEQY
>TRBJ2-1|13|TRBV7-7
ASSLLAGGYNEQF
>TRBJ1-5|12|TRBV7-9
ASSLGRGNQPQH
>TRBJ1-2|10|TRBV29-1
SVLPAEGGYT
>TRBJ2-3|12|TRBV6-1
ASSGGESTDTQY